What follows are 17 T cell receptor beta chains derived from one specimen sequenced in a study of shared clonotypes between healthy human individuals. Here immunoSEQ multiplex PCR was the method, and the copy in TCRdb shows in-frame clones only, minus some. The data contain over 1.4 million clones, 96% of them singletons. Sequences were obtained from naive CD4+ T cells sorted from blood. Sample subset: CD45RA+ positively selected. The receptors were gathered from a man aged 25-45 years in good health.

The genes are TRBV11-3 and TRBJ2-1, with 8 bases fitting TRBD1. The J segment lost 7 bases and the V segment lost 6 bases, leaving 8 bases of the junction unmatched. The CDR3 runs 14 residues. Per the germline V gene, CDR1 is SGHNT and CDR2 is YENEEA. The CDR3 region has the DNA TGTGCCAGCAGTTCTCACGGACAGGGAAATGAGCAGTTCTTC. Protein sequence: CASSSHGQGNEQFF.

In this sample, this clone turned up once. This sequence joins TRBV11-2 and TRBJ2-4; 9 bases line up with TRBD1. Losses at the gene ends were 4 bases for V and 6 bases for J; bases not matched to a gene: 16. This CDR3 spans 18 amino acids. Per germline, CDR1 SGHAT and CDR2 FQNNGV. For the CDR3, the DNA is TGTGCCAGCAGCTCTCTCCGGGGACAGGGTATTAGGGGAAACATTCAGTACTTC. This translates into CASSSLRGQGIRGNIQYF.

The V gene is TRBV5-8, the J gene TRBJ2-6; possibly TRBD1 for D (6 bases). There are 15 residues in the CDR3. The V gene's germline CDR1 is SGHTS and CDR2 YDEGEE. V lost 4 bases, J lost 2 bases, and 10 bases lay in between. CDR3 sequence reads: CASSRSGAGANVLTF. The DNA for the CDR3 is TGTGCCAGCAGCCGATCAGGGGCTGGGGCCAACGTCCTGACTTTC.

The J gene is TRBJ1-2, the V gene TRBV28, with D uncertain. CDR1 MDHEN and CDR2 SYDVKM come from the germline V gene. V was clipped by 3 bases and J by 2 bases, with 10 bases between them. This CDR3 has 14 residues. The CDR3 DNA sequence: TGTGCCAGCAGTTTTAATGGGCAGAACTATGGCTACACCTTC. Its translation: CASSFNGQNYGYTF.

The chain is built from TRBV5-4 and TRBJ1-1; D possibly corresponds to TRBD1 (6 bases). Per germline, CDR1 SGHNT and CDR2 YYREEE (reference sequence). The CDR3 has 16 residues. Trimming shortened V by 1 base and J by 1 base, and 14 bases separated the two germline ends. The CDR3 spells CASSLKGQGWNTEAFF. The CDR3, as DNA: TGTGCCAGCAGCTTGAAGGGTCAGGGGTGGAACACTGAAGCTTTCTTT.

The CDR3: CASRPYYSGSTEKLFF. In nucleotides, the CDR3 is TGTGCCAGCAGGCCCTACTACTCAGGTAGTACTGAAAAACTGTTTTTT. The chain joins TRBV5-6 to TRBJ1-4; no definite D call. V was shortened by 5 bases and J by 7 bases, with 21 bases between the two germline ends. Germline CDR1 reads SGHDT; CDR2 reads YYEEEE. CDR3 length: 16 residues.

The chain links TRBV6-1 to TRBJ1-1; D not resolved. The CDR3 extends over 13 amino acids. Germline V gene lookup returns CDR1 MNHNS and CDR2 SASEGT. The V and J ends lost 4 bases and 8 bases respectively, with 14 bases between them. The CDR3 coding sequence is TGTGCCAGCAGTGCCTCTAGCGTGGGAGAAGCTTTCTTT. It specifies CASSASSVGEAFF.

The CDR3 sequence is CASSWGSGEEKLFF. The CDR3 nucleotides read TGCGCCAGCAGTTGGGGGTCGGGTGAGGAAAAACTGTTTTTT. The chain is built from TRBV5-1 and TRBJ1-4; a weak D match, TRBD1 (5 bases). CDR3 length: 14 amino acids. With 5 bases removed from V and 8 bases from J, the gap between germline ends came to 16 bases. CDR1 and CDR2 (germline): SGHRS, YFSETQ.

This chain joins TRBV6-1 and TRBJ2-1, with 13 bases that match TRBD2. V trimming: 7 bases; J trimming: 9 bases; junction bases outside the gene matches: 3. This CDR3 comprises 13 residues. Germline V gene sequence: CDR1 MNHNS, CDR2 SASEGT. The CDR3 here is CASKLAGGREQFF. The CDR3 DNA is TGTGCCAGCAAACTAGCGGGAGGGCGTGAGCAGTTCTTC.

V is TRBV19 and J is TRBJ2-3; D remains unclear. This CDR3 spans 12 amino acids. Germline V gene lookup returns CDR1 LNHDA and CDR2 SQIVND (reference sequence). The V gene lost 3 bases and the J gene lost 14 bases, with 15 bases spanning the gap. Here the CDR3 reads CASSISPLFLYF. The CDR3 bases are TGTGCCAGTAGTATTAGCCCCTTATTCCTGTATTTT.

The rearrangement uses TRBV10-1 and TRBJ2-7; 7 nucleotides match TRBD1. The V and J ends lost 5 bases and 3 bases, in that order; junction bases with no gene match: 7. The germline gives CDR1 WNHNN, CDR2 SYGVQD (reference sequence). The CDR3 runs to 14 residues. CDR3 nucleotide sequence: TGCGCCAGCAGTCTGGGACAGTCTGGCTACGAGCAGTACTTC. It encodes CASSLGQSGYEQYF.

V gene TRBV6-1 combines with J gene TRBJ1-5, with D perhaps matching TRBD1 (5 bases). Germline CDR1 is MNHNS and CDR2 is SASEGT. Deletions cut 8 bases from V and 6 bases from J, with 17 bases between. The CDR3 runs 14 residues. CDR3 nucleotide sequence: TGTGCCAGCGACGGGACGCGCGGATCTCAGCCCCAGCATTTT. Residues: CASDGTRGSQPQHF.

V usage is TRBV7-9 and J usage is TRBJ2-3; 8 nucleotides align to TRBD2. V gave up 5 bases and J gave up 2 bases; unmatched junction bases: 15. This CDR3 region has 18 residues. Germline CDR1 SEHNR, CDR2 FQNEAQ (reference sequence). CDR3 nucleotide sequence: TGTGCCAGCAGCACAATAGGCAGAGCGGGAGCCGTCACAGATACGCAGTATTTT. This gives the protein CASSTIGRAGAVTDTQYF. The whole variable domain, remainder taken from reference TRBV7-9 and TRBJ2-3, is DTGVSQNPRHKITKRGQNVTFRCDPISEHNRLYWYRQTLGQGPEFLTYFQNEAQLEKSRLLSDRFSAERPKGSFSTLEIQRTEQGDSAMYLCASSTIGRAGAVTDTQYFGPGTRLTVL.

The sample holds one count of this clone. The chain couples TRBV5-1 to TRBJ2-5; 12 bases are a match to TRBD2. The germline V gene has CDR1 SGHRS and CDR2 YFSETQ. The CDR3 consists of 15 residues. The V gene end was trimmed by 4 bases and the J gene end by 5 bases; junction bases not matched to a gene: 6. CDR3 DNA sequence: TGCGCCAGCAGCCGCCTAGCGGGAGGGGTGGAGACCCAGTACTTC. Its translation: CASSRLAGGVETQYF.

The rearrangement uses TRBV6-5 and TRBJ2-7, with D perhaps TRBD1 (5 bases). Trimming stripped 6 bases from V and 0 bases from J, with 12 bases between. The CDR3 runs to 14 residues. Germline CDR1 is MNHEY and CDR2 is SVGAGI. The CDR3 coding sequence is TGTGCCAGCAGGAGGACACCAGACTCCTACGAGCAGTACTTC. Protein product: CASRRTPDSYEQYF.

The chain is built from TRBV7-8 and TRBJ1-3; no definite D call. The germline V gene encodes CDR1 SGHVS and CDR2 FQNEAQ. CDR3 length: 12 residues. Trimming removed 2 bases at V and 2 bases at J, with 1 base between. The CDR3 DNA sequence: TGTGCCAGCAGCTTAACTGGAAACACCATATATTTT. It translates to CASSLTGNTIYF.

CDR3 DNA sequence: TGTGCCAGCCTCCTAAGGGGAGGGCGCACAGATACGCAGTATTTT. It translates to CASLLRGGRTDTQYF. The chain is built from TRBV27 and TRBJ2-3; 7 nucleotides match TRBD2. Germline values: CDR1 MNHEY, CDR2 SMNVEV (reference sequence). The CDR3 runs to 15 residues. V dropped 8 bases and J dropped 1; count of bases not matched to a gene: 9.